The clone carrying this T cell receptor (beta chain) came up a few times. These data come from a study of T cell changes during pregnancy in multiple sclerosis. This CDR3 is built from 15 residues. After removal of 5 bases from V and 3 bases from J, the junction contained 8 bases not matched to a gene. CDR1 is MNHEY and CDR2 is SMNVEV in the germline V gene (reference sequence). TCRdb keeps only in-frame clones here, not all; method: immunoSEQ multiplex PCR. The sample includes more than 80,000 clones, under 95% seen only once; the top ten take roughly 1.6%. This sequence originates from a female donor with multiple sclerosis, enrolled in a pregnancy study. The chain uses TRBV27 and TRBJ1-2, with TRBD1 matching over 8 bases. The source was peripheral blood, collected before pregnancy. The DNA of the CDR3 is TGTGCCAGCAGTCAGCGACAGGGGCGGCACTATGGCTACACCTTC. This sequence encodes CASSQRQGRHYGYTF.